The TCR beta chain described here comes from a study of vaccination and CD4 T cells after COVID-19. The CDR3 runs to 12 residues. CDR1 is DFQATT, CDR2 SNEGSKA, per germline (reference sequence). Trimming stripped 6 bases from V and 5 bases from J, with 11 bases between. Regarding this clonotype: The antigen remains unidentified.

Noted treatment: roughly 10-day PBMC culture with coronavirus spike peptide pools or control peptides (ViraFEST assay). One should note that the unexposed donor's CD4+ T cells were collected before the COVID-19 pandemic (2011-2018). Once obtained from cultured CD4+ T cells, the DNA was sequenced using the Oncomine TCR Beta short-read assay. TCRdb re-analysed the PCR reads in MiXCR, keeping a single row per CDR3 protein. The data show approximately 7,900 distinct CDR3 sequences, around 40% seen once. The rearrangement joins TRBV20-1 to TRBJ1-5, with unresolved D. The origin of this receptor is a human donor in good health. The material sequenced was CD4+ T cells from blood, cultured in vitro. The CDR3 is CSAYRWDQPQHF. The CDR3 region has the DNA TGCAGTGCCTACCGGTGGGATCAGCCCCAGCATTTT.